Listed here is a single T cell receptor (beta chain). Its matching antigen is unknown. Amplification of TCR beta used genomic DNA extracted from peripheral blood. This sample stems from a study of T cell repertoires in aging, cancer and after chemotherapy. At the level of the study: Roughly 8.9 million TCR reads were in the whole dataset. Study outcomes and limitations: Loss of evenness, beyond lost richness, contributed to age-related TCR diversity decline in cancer patients.

The CDR3 is made up of 16 amino acids. V lost 3 bases, J lost 9 bases, and 7 bases stayed unmatched. Germline V lookup: CDR1 SGHNT, CDR2 YENEEA. Rearranged V-D-J TRB sequences were amplified with a mixed TRB-A/B primer pool. TCRdb reprocessed the multiplex PCR reads via MiXCR and lists one record per CDR3 protein. The sample shows 2,500 to 3,000 distinct CDR3 sequences, about a quarter of them seen only once. Sequenced: blood. This receptor was obtained from a human donor in good health. This rearrangement joins TRBV11-3 to TRBJ2-1; 14 nucleotides agree with TRBD2. This CDR3 is CASSFSGLAGVREQFF. In nucleotides, the CDR3 is TGTGCCAGCAGCTTTTCGGGACTAGCGGGAGTACGTGAGCAGTTCTTC.